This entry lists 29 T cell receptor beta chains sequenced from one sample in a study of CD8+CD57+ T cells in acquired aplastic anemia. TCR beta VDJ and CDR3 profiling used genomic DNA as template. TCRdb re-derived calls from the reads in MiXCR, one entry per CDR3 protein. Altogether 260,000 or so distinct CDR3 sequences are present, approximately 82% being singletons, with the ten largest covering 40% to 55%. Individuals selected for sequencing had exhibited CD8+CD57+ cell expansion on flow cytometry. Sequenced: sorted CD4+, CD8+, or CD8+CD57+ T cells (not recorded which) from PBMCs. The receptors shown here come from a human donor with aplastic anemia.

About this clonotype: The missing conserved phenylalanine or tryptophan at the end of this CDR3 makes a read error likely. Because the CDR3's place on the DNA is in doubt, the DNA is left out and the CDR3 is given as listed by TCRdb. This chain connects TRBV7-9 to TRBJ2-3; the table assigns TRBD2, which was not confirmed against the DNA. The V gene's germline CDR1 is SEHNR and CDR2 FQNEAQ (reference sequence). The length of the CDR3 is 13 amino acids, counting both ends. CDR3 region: CASSFQRSGRSDD.

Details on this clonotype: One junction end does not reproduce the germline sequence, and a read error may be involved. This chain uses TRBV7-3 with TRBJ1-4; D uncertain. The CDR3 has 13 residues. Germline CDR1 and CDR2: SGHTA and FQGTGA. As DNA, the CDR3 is TGTGCCAGCAGCTGCAGGCTCGGTGAAGAACTGTTTTTT. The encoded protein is CASSCRLGEELFF.

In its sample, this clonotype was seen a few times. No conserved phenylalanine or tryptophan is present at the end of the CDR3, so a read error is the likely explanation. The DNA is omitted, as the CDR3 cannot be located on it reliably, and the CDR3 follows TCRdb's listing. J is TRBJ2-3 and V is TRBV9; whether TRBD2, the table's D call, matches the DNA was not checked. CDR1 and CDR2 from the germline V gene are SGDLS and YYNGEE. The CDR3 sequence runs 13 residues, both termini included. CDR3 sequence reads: CASSVGVDFSYEL.

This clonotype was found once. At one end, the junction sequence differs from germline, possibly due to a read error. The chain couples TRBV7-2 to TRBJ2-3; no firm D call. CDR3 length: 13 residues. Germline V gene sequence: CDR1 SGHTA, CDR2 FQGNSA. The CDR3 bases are TGTGCCAGCAGCTTGGCAGGCAGCGCCGCGTATGGCTTC. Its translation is CASSLAGSAAYGF.

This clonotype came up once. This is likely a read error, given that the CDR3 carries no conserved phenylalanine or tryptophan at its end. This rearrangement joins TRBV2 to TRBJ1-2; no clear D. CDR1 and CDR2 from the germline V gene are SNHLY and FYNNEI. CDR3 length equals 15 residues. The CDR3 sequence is CASSWGGGSNYDYTL. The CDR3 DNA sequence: TGTGCCAGCAGTTGGGGTGGAGGGTCAAACTATGACTACACCTTG.

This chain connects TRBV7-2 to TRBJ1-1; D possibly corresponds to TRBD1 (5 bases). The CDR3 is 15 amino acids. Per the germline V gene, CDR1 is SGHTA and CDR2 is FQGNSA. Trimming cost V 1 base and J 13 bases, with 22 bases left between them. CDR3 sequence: CASSLDGTGDTEYFF. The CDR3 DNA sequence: TGTGCCAGCAGCTTAGATGGAACAGGCGACACGGAGTATTTCTTT.

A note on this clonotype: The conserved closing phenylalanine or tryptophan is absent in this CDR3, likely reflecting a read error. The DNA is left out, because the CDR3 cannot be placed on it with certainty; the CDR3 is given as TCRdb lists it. This CDR3 reads CASSLAGTADTL. V is TRBV7-8 and J is TRBJ1-2; TRBD1 is taken as the D call from the table, unchecked against the DNA. From its first to its last residue, the CDR3 has 12 amino acids. CDR1 is SGHVS and CDR2 is FQNEAQ in the germline V gene.

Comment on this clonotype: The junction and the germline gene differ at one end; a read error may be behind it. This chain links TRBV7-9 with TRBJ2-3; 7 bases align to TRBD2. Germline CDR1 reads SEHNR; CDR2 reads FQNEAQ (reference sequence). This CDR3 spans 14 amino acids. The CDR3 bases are TGCGCCAGCAGCCAAGAGGGAGGAGCGGGAAAAAATGAGTTT. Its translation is CASSQEGGAGKNEF.

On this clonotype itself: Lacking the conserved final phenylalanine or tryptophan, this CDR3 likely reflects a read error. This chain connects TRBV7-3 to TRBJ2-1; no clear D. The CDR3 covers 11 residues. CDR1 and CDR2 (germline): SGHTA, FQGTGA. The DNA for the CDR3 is TGTGCCGGCAGCTTACACAAAGAGCAGTTCGTC. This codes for CAGSLHKEQFV.

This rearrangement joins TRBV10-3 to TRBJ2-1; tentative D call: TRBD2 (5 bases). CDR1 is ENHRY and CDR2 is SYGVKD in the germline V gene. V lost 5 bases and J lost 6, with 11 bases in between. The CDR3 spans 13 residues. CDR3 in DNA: TGTGCCATCAGTCCTGGACTGACCAATGAGCAGTTCTTC. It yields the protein CAISPGLTNEQFF.

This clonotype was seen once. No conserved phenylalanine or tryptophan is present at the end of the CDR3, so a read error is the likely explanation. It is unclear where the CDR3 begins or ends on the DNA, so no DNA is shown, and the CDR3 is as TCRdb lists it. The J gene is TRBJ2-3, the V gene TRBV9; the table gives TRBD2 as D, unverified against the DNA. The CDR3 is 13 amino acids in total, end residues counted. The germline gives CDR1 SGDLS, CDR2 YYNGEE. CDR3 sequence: CASSGWTSGTQEI.

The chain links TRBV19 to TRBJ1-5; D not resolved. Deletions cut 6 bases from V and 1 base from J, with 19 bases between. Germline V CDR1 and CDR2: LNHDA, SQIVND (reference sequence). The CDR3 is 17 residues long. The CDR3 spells CASSLGSGPHSNQPQHF. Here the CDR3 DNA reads TGTGCCAGTAGCTTAGGTAGCGGCCCCCACAGCAATCAGCCCCAGCATTTT.

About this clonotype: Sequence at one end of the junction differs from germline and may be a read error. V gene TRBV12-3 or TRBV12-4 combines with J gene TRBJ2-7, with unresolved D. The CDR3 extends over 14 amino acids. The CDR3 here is CASSLAYTAYERYF. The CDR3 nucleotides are TGTGCCAGCAGTTTGGCCTATACCGCCTACGAGCGGTACTTC.

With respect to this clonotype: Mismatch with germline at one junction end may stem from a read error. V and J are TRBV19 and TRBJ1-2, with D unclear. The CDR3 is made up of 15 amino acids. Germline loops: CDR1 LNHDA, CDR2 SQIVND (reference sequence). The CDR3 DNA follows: TGTGCCAGTAGTATAGGTGGCGGGTCAAACTATGGGTACATCTTC. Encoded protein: CASSIGGGSNYGYIF.

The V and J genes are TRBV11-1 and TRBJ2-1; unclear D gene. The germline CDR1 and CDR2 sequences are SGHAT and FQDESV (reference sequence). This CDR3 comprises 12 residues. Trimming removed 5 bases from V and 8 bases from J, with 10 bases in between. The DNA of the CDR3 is TGTGCCAGCAGCATGGCCGTCTATGAGCAGTTCTTC. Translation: CASSMAVYEQFF.

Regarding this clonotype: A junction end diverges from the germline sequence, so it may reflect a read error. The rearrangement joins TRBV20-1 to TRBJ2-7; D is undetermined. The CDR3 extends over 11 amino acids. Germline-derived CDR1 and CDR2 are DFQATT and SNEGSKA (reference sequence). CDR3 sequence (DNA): TGCAGTGCTAGAACGCACAGAGACCACGACTTC. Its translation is CSARTHRDHDF.

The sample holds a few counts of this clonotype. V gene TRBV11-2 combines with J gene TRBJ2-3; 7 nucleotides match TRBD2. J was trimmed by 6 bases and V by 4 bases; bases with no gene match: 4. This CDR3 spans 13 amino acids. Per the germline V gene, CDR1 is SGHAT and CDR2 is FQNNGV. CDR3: CASSWGGTDTQYF. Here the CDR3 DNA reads TGTGCCAGCAGCTGGGGGGGAACGGATACGCAGTATTTT.

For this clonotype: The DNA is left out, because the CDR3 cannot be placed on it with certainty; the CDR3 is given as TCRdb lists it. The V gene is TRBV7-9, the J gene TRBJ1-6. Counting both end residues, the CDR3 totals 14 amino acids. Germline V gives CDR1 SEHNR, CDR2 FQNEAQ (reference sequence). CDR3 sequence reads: CASSSADTQYFGQF.

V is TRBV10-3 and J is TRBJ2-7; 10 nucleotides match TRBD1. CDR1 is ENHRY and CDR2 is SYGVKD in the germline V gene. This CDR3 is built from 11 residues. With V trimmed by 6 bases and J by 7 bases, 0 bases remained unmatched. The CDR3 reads CAIRGQGEQYF. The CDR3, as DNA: TGTGCCATCAGGGGACAGGGGGAGCAGTACTTC.

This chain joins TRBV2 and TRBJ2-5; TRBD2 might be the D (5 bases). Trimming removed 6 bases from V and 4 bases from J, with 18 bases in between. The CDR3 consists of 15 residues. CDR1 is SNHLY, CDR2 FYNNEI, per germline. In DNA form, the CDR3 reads TGTGCCAGCAGCTTAGCCGACGGGAAAACAGAGACCCAGTACTTC. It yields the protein CASSLADGKTETQYF. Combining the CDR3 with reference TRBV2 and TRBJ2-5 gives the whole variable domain EPEVTQTPSHQVTQMGQEVILRCVPISNHLYFYWYRQILGQKVEFLVSFYNNEISEKSEIFDDQFSVERPDGSNFTLKIRSTKLEDSAMYFCASSLADGKTETQYFGPGTRLLVL.

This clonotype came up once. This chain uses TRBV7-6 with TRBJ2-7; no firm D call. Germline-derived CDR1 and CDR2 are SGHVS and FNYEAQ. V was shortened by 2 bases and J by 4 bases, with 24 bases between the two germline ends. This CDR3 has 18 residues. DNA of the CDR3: TGTGCCAGCAGCTTACGTGGGAACACTGAAGCTTTCTTTTACGAGCAGTACGTC. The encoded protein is CASSLRGNTEAFFYEQYV.

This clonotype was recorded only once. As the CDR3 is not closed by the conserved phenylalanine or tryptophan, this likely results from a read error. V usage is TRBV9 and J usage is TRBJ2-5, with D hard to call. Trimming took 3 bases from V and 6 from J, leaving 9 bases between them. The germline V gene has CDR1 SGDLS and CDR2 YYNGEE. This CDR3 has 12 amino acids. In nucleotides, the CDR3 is TGTGCCAGCAGCGCTGCAGGACAGACCCAGTACTAC. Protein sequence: CASSAAGQTQYY.

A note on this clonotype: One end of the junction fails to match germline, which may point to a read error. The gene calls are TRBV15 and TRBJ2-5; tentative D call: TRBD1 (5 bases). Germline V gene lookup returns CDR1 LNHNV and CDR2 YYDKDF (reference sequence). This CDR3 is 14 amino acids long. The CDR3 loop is CATCREREEETQYF. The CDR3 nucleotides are TGTGCCACCTGCAGGGAACGCGAGGAAGAGACCCAGTACTTC.

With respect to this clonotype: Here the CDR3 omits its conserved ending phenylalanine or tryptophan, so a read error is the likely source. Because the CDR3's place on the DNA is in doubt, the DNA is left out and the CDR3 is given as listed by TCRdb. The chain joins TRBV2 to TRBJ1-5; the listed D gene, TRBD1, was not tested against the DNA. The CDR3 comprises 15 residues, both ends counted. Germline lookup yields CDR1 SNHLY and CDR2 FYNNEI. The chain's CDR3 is CASSDGTAQKQPYRS.

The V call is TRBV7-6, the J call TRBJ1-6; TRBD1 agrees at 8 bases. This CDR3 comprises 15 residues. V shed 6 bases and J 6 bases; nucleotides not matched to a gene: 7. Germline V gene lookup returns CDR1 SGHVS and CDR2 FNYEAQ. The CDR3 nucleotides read TGTGCCAGCAGTTCAGACAGGGGCAGTAATTCACCCCTCCACTTT. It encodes CASSSDRGSNSPLHF.

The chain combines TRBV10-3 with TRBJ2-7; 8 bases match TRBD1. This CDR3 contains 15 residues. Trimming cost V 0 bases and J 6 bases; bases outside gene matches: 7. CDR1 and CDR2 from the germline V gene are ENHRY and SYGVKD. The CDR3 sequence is CAISESPGQVAEQYF. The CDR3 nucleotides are TGTGCCATCAGTGAGTCACCGGGACAGGTCGCCGAGCAGTACTTC.

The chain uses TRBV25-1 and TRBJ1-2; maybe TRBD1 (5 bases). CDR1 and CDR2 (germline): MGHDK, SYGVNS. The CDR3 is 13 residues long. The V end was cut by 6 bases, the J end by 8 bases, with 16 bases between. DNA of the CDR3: TGTGCCAGCAGCCCGGGACTGATACGAGGCTACACCTTC. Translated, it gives CASSPGLIRGYTF.

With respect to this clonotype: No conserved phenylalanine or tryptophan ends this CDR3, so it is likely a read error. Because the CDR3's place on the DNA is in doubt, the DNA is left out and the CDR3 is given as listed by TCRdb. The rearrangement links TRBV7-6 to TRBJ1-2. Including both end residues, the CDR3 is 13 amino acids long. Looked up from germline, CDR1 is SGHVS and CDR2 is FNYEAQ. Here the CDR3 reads CASSLAHGTRETQ.

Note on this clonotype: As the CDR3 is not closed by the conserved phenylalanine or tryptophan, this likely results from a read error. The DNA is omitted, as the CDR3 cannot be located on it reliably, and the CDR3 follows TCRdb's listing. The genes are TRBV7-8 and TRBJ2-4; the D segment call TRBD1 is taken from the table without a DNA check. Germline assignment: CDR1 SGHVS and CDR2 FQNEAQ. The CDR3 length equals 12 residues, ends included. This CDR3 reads CASSFHADGTAL.